This TCR beta chain was identified during a study of T cell changes during pregnancy in multiple sclerosis. The repertoire was sequenced with immunoSEQ multiplex PCR; TCRdb's copy has only in-frame clones and lacks some. The data show roughly 90,000 clones, 90% to 95% seen once. This CDR3 contains 18 residues. Per germline, CDR1 SGHVS and CDR2 FQNEAQ. V lost 0 bases, J lost 7 bases, and 22 bases lay in between. This receptor was obtained from a female donor with multiple sclerosis, enrolled in a pregnancy study. The J gene is TRBJ1-5, the V gene TRBV7-8, with D uncertain. The specimen was peripheral blood, collected in the third trimester of pregnancy. The CDR3 sequence is CASSLAVFSVGKEQPQHF. Written as DNA, the CDR3 is TGTGCCAGCAGCTTAGCTGTTTTCTCAGTAGGCAAGGAGCAGCCCCAGCATTTT.